This TCR beta chain was identified in a study of CXCR3-negative and CXCR3-positive naive CD8 T cells. Study-wide findings and caveats: The TRB CDR3s that CXCR3-positive naive cells carried were more hydrophobic than those of CXCR3-negative naive cells. CXCR3-negative and CXCR3-positive naive cells shared comparable TRBV-TRBJ usage, but memory cells did not. Similar levels of surface CD5 were seen between naive subsets; TCR strength was inferred from TRB CDR3 properties.

On this clonotype: Its antigen remains unidentified.

CDR1 and CDR2 (germline): SEHNR, FQNEAQ (reference sequence). The CDR3 loop spans 14 amino acids. The libraries of TRB cDNA were constructed through 5' RACE using UMI labels. After re-calling the 5' RACE reads, TCRdb lists one entry per CDR3 protein, DNA absent. The repertoire table contains around 160,000 distinct CDR3 sequences. Every individual CD8+ T cell subset underwent sorting in triplicate at 270,000 or so cells apiece. CD45RO-CCR7+CD27+CD95- expression identified naive CD8+ T cells. This clonotype was obtained from a human donor in good health. Some clones in this sample may be carry-over from other donors' samples. V gene TRBV7-9 combines with J gene TRBJ2-7; TCRdb names TRBD2, which stays unverified in the absence of DNA. The sequenced sample was naive CXCR3+ CD8+ T cells from blood. Regarding subset: CD45RO-CCR7+CD27+CD95- naive CD8+ T cells expressing CXCR3 (TNR3+). The CDR3 here is CASSGTSDGYEQYF. The whole variable domain, remainder taken from reference TRBV7-9 and TRBJ2-7, is DTGVSQNPRHKITKRGQNVTFRCDPISEHNRLYWYRQTLGQGPEFLTYFQNEAQLEKSRLLSDRFSAERPKGSFSTLEIQRTEQGDSAMYLCASSGTSDGYEQYFGPGTRLTVT.